This T cell receptor (beta chain) was documented in a study of beta chain features in type 1 diabetes. In regard to this clone: Its antigen remains unidentified.

Points from the study as a whole: High-TCR-expressing cells could be over-represented by cDNA sequencing.

The entirety of the isolated RNA underwent reverse transcription, so expressed TCRB transcripts were sequenced. Clones were sequenced by immunoSEQ multiplex PCR, and TCRdb holds only the in-frame ones, with some missing. The data contain tens of thousands of clones, 30% to 35% of them singletons. From germline, CDR1 is SGHAT and CDR2 FQDESV (reference sequence). The CDR3 contains 14 residues. The trim removed 5 bases at V and 5 bases at J, leaving 7 bases unmatched. Sequenced: stem cell memory CD4+ T cells from blood. The source of this sequence is a woman younger than 30 in good health. The rearrangement links TRBV11-1 to TRBJ2-3, with TRBD1 identical over 7 bases. The CDR3 coding sequence is TGTGCCAGCAGCAGAGGGGGCCGGGGAGATACGCAGTATTTT. It yields the protein CASSRGGRGDTQYF.